This entry features one T cell receptor beta chain sequence. The CDR3 runs 14 residues. V was shortened by 5 bases and J by 1 base, with 12 bases between the two germline ends. Germline lookup yields CDR1 SEHNR and CDR2 FQNEAQ (reference sequence). This sample's TCRbeta library carried unique molecular identifier barcodes. TCRdb re-called the PCR reads through MiXCR, storing one row per CDR3 protein. The sample lists roughly 590,000 distinct CDR3 sequences, 16% occurring once. This record comes from a study of T-cell reconstitution after alpha-beta-depleted transplantation in children. The genes are TRBV7-9 and TRBJ2-7; D is unclear. The receptor was isolated from a human donor who donated a stem cell graft to a child with acute myeloid leukemia. The sequences come from PBMCs from the stem cell graft donor, collected from the stem cell graft. The CDR3 bases are TGTGCCAGCAGCGGATTCACAAGGTCCTACGAGCAGTACTTC. Its translation: CASSGFTRSYEQYF.